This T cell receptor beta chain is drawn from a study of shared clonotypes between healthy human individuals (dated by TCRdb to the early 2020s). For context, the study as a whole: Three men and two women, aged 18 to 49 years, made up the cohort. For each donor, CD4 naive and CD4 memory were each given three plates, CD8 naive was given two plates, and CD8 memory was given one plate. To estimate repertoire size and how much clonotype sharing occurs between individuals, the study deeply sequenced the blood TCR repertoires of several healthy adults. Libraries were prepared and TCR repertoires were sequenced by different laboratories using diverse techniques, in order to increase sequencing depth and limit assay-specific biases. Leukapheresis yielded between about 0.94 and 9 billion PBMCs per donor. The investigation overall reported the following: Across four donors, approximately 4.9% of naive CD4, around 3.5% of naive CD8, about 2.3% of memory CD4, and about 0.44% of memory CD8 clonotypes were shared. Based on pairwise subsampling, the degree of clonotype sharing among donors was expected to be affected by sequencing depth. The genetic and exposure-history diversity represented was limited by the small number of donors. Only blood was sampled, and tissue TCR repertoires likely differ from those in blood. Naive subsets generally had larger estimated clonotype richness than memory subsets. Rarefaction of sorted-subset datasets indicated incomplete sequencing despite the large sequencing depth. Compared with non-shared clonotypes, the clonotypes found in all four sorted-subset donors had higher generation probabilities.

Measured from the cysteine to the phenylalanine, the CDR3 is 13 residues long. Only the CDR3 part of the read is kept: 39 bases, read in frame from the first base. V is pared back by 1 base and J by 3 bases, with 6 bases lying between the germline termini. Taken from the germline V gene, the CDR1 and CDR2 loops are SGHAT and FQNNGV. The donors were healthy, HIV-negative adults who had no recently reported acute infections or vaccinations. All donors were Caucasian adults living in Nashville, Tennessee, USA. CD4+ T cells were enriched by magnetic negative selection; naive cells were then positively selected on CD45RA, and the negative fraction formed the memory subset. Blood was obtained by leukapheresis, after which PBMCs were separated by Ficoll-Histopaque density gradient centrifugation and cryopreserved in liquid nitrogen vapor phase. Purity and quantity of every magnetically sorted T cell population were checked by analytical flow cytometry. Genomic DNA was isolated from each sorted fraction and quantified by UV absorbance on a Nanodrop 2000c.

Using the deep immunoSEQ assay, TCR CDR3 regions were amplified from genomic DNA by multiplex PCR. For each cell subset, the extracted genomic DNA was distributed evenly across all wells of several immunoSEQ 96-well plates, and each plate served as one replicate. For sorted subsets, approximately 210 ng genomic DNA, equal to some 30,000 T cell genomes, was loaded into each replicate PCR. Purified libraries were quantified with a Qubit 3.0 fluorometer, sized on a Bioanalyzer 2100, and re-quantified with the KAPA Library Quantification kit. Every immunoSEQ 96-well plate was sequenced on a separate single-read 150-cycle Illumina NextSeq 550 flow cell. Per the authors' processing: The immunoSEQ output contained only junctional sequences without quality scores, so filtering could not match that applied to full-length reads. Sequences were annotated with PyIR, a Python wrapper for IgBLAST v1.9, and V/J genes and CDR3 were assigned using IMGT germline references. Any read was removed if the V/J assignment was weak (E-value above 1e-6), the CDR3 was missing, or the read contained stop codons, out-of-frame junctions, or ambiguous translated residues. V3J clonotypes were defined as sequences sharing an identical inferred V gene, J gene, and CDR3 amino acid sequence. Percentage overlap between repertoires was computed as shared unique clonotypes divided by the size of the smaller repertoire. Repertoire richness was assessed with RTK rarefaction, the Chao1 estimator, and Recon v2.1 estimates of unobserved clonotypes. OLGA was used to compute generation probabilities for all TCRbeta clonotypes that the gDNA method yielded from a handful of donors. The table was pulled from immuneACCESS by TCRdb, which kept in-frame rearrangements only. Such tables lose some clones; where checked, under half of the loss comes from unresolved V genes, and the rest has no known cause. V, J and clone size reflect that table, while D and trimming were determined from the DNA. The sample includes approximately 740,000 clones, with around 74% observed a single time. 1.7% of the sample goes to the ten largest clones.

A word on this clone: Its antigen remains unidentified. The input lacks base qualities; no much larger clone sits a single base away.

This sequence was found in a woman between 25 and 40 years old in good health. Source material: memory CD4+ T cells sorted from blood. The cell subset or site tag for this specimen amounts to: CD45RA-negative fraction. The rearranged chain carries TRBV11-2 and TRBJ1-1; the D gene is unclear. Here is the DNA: TGTGCCAGCAGCTTAGCACGTTACACTGAAGCTTTCTTT. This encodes CASSLARYTEAFF.